The sequence of this TCR beta chain was determined in a study of cytomegalovirus exposure and HLA in healthy donors. It was with 60 Vbeta and 13 Jbeta primers that the PCR ran. Sequencing used immunoSEQ multiplex PCR; TCRdb keeps in-frame clones, though not all of them. Altogether approximately 200,000 clones are present, 75% to 85% being singletons, with the ten largest covering around 2%. Study-level results: In a later analysis, the majority of CMV-associated beta chains seemingly showed HLA restriction. What was likely a sequencing artifact was a cluster of highly shared sequence variants. Earlier analysis found most TCR beta V segments productive about 87% or about 30% of the time. In a later analysis, productive TCRs from donors in an Asian-associated ancestry cluster reportedly carried fewer N-insertions than the cohort mean.

The germline V gene encodes CDR1 MNHEY and CDR2 SMNVEV (reference sequence). The CDR3 contains 15 residues. Trimming removed 1 base at V and 3 bases at J, with 13 bases between. With regard to this clone: Its antigen is not known.

The receptor was derived from a woman between 18 and 29 years old in good health and CMV-seropositive. The material sequenced was PBMCs. The J gene is TRBJ2-7, the V gene TRBV27; D may be TRBD2 (5 bases). CDR3 coding DNA: TGTGCCAGCAGTTTATTTTCCTCCAGCGGCTACGAGCAGTACTTC. This sequence encodes CASSLFSSSGYEQYF.